Following are 21 T cell receptor beta chains from one sample sequenced in a study of T-cell memory formation after mild COVID-19. TCRdb independently ran MiXCR on the 5' RACE reads; one entry per CDR3 protein. There are under 550,000 distinct CDR3 sequences in the sample; 15% to 20% occur only once, and 20% to 25% lies in the top ten. The sequenced sample consisted of PBMCs or a T cell subset sorted from them (not recorded which). Receptors were obtained from a young man who had mild COVID-19 (a few samples of this study predate the infection). Cell type and time point are not known.

A word on this clonotype: A much more abundant neighbour one base away suggests this may be a read error. The CDR3 loop reads CASRSNQPQHF. The CDR3 DNA sequence: TGTGCCAGCAGGAGCAATCAGCCCCAGCATTTT. This chain links TRBV6-1 with TRBJ1-5, with D hard to call. The CDR3 is 11 amino acids. Germline V gene sequence: CDR1 MNHNS, CDR2 SASEGT. Trimming cost V 6 bases and J 1 base, with 1 base left between them.

The J gene is TRBJ2-6, the V gene TRBV4-1, with 10 bases aligning to TRBD1. The ends lost 3 bases at V and 2 bases at J; junction bases unmatched: 7. Per germline, CDR1 MGHRA and CDR2 YSYEKL. The CDR3 spans 18 residues. CDR3 coding DNA: TGCGCCAGCAGCCACGGGGACAGGGGTATGACTGGGGCCAACGTCCTGACTTTC. This sequence encodes CASSHGDRGMTGANVLTF.

This clonotype was observed a handful of times. This chain connects TRBV4-3 to TRBJ1-2; D is unclear. The germline V gene encodes CDR1 LGHNA and CDR2 YSLEER. The length of the CDR3 is 13 residues. Trimming took off 4 bases at V and 9 bases at J, with 15 bases between the two ends. The CDR3 reads CASSLRGAYSYTF. CDR3 nucleotides: TGCGCCAGCAGCCTCCGGGGTGCGTATAGCTACACCTTC.

In this sample, this clonotype turned up a few times. The J gene is TRBJ2-7, the V gene TRBV6-5; D possibly matches TRBD1 or TRBD2 (5 bases each). Trimming cost V 6 bases and J 3 bases, with 12 bases left between them. This CDR3 comprises 13 residues. The V gene's germline CDR1 is MNHEY and CDR2 SVGAGI. The CDR3 DNA is TGTGCCAGCAGCTACCTGGGGGACTACGAGCAGTACTTC. Its protein is CASSYLGDYEQYF.

In its sample, this clonotype was seen many times. The rearrangement uses TRBV11-2 and TRBJ2-5; D gene ambiguous. Germline V gives CDR1 SGHAT, CDR2 FQNNGV. Trimming shortened V by 2 bases and J by 5 bases, and 6 bases separated the two germline ends. The CDR3 loop spans 12 amino acids. This CDR3 is CASSLWKETQYF. CDR3 in DNA: TGTGCCAGCAGCTTATGGAAGGAGACCCAGTACTTC.

The chain combines TRBV12-3 or TRBV12-4 with TRBJ2-2; TRBD2 might be the D (6 bases). The V end was cut by 4 bases, the J end by 1 base, with 13 bases between. The CDR3 is 16 amino acids. This chain's CDR3 is CASSYLGGMNTGELFF. CDR3 nucleotides: TGTGCCAGCAGTTATCTTGGAGGGATGAACACCGGGGAGCTGTTTTTT.

This clonotype was found a few times. The V gene is TRBV7-2, the J gene TRBJ2-3; D is ambiguous. V was trimmed by 5 bases and J by 7 bases, leaving 7 bases between them. The CDR3 spans 11 residues. Germline V gene lookup returns CDR1 SGHTA and CDR2 FQGNSA. The CDR3 loop reads CASSLSYTQYF. The CDR3 DNA sequence: TGTGCCAGCAGCCTTTCTTATACGCAGTATTTT.

This clonotype was counted a few times. The chain links TRBV7-9 to TRBJ2-3; 8 nucleotides match TRBD2. CDR1 and CDR2 from the germline V gene are SEHNR and FQNEAQ (reference sequence). The CDR3 extends over 16 amino acids. Trimming at V came to 2 bases and at J to 2 bases, leaving 6 bases not matched to a gene. The DNA of the CDR3 is TGTGCCAGCAGCTTAAGAGCGGGGGACCTCACAGATACGCAGTATTTT. It is translated as CASSLRAGDLTDTQYF. Based on the CDR3 plus reference TRBV7-9 and TRBJ2-3, the full variable domain is DTGVSQNPRHKITKRGQNVTFRCDPISEHNRLYWYRQTLGQGPEFLTYFQNEAQLEKSRLLSDRFSAERPKGSFSTLEIQRTEQGDSAMYLCASSLRAGDLTDTQYFGPGTRLTVL.

The rearrangement links TRBV20-1 to TRBJ1-1, with D uncertain. V was shortened by 6 bases and J by 1 base, with 12 bases between the two germline ends. CDR1 and CDR2 (germline): DFQATT, SNEGSKA (reference sequence). This CDR3 spans 13 amino acids. CDR3 in amino acids: CSALRDPNTEAFF. CDR3 nucleotides: TGCAGTGCCCTCCGGGATCCGAACACTGAAGCTTTCTTT.

The chain is built from TRBV12-2 and TRBJ2-3. TRBV12-2 represents a pseudogene. The CDR3 has 14 residues. CDR3: CASRLDQNGDTQYF. DNA for the CDR3: TGTGCAAGTCGCTTGGATCAGAATGGGGATACGCAGTATTTT.

The table lists this clonotype with a few counts. The chain is built from TRBV4-1 and TRBJ1-5; no firm D call. The CDR3 is 13 amino acids. V was pared by 1 base and J by 11 bases, with 12 bases between. The germline V gene encodes CDR1 MGHRA and CDR2 YSYEKL. The chain's CDR3 is CASSQVRFEAQHF. The CDR3 nucleotides read TGCGCCAGCAGCCAAGTTCGGTTCGAGGCCCAGCATTTT.

This clonotype was seen a handful of times. This chain uses TRBV20-1 with TRBJ2-7; D is ambiguous. The CDR3 has 13 amino acids. Germline V CDR1 and CDR2: DFQATT, SNEGSKA (reference sequence). Trimming cost V 5 bases and J 2 bases, with 13 bases left between them. The CDR3 loop reads CSAGPDGTYEQYF. CDR3 coding DNA: TGCAGTGCTGGCCCGGACGGAACCTACGAGCAGTACTTC.

This clonotype has a handful of counts. This chain joins TRBV30 and TRBJ1-6; 7 nucleotides match TRBD1. From germline, CDR1 is GTSNPN and CDR2 SVGIG (reference sequence). CDR3 length: 15 residues. J gave up 0 bases and V 4 bases, and 3 bases lay outside the gene matches. The CDR3 DNA sequence: TGTGCCTGGACACAGGGGCACTCCTATAATTCACCCCTCCACTTT. Amino acids: CAWTQGHSYNSPLHF.

The chain recombines TRBV9 with TRBJ1-1, with a possible D match to TRBD1 (6 bases). V lost 3 bases to trimming and J lost 4 bases, with 16 bases between them. This CDR3 spans 15 amino acids. CDR1 SGDLS and CDR2 YYNGEE come from the germline V gene. The CDR3 is CASSAAQGMATEAFF. Here the CDR3 DNA reads TGTGCCAGCAGCGCCGCACAGGGTATGGCCACTGAAGCTTTCTTT.

For the CDR3, the DNA is TGTGCCAGCAGTTACTCGGGCAGAGGATCAACTAATGAAAAACTGTTTTTT. It yields the protein CASSYSGRGSTNEKLFF. This sequence joins TRBV6-5 and TRBJ1-4; no clear D. The germline V and J ends were trimmed by 0 bases and 0 bases, with 11 bases remaining between them. CDR1 is MNHEY and CDR2 is SVGAGI in the germline V gene. This CDR3 is built from 17 residues.

This clonotype was counted once. This chain connects TRBV5-4 to TRBJ1-1; D is unresolved. V dropped 4 bases and J dropped 3 bases, with 16 bases sitting between them. This CDR3 is built from 15 residues. Germline-derived CDR1 and CDR2 are SGHNT and YYREEE (reference sequence). The CDR3: CASSHDWAGDTEAFF. The CDR3 nucleotides read TGTGCCAGCAGCCACGACTGGGCTGGGGACACTGAAGCTTTCTTT.

This chain uses TRBV7-8 with TRBJ2-2; tentatively, D is TRBD1 (5 bases). Germline CDR1 is SGHVS and CDR2 is FQNEAQ. The CDR3 runs 15 residues. Trimming removed 3 bases from V and 5 bases from J, with 13 bases in between. CDR3 sequence: CASSLVRAGTGELFF. The CDR3 bases are TGTGCCAGCAGCTTGGTCCGAGCAGGGACCGGGGAGCTGTTTTTT.

The CDR3 spells CASSITPSLTDTQYF. In nucleotides, the CDR3 is TGTGCCAGTAGTATTACTCCCTCCCTCACAGATACGCAGTATTTT. The chain joins TRBV19 to TRBJ2-3, with D unclear. V dropped 3 bases and J dropped 2 bases, with 12 bases sitting between them. The germline V gene has CDR1 LNHDA and CDR2 SQIVND (reference sequence). The CDR3 has 15 residues. Full variable domain (rest looked up from reference TRBV19 and TRBJ2-3): DGGITQSPKYLFRKEGQNVTLSCEQNLNHDAMYWYRQDPGQGLRLIYYSQIVNDFQKGDIAEGYSVSREKKESFPLTVTSAQKNPTAFYLCASSITPSLTDTQYFGPGTRLTVL.

The count of this clonotype is one. V and J are TRBV5-4 and TRBJ2-5; 10 positions match TRBD2. Germline CDR1 reads SGHNT; CDR2 reads YYREEE (reference sequence). The CDR3 totals 15 residues. The trim removed 4 bases at V and 1 base at J, leaving 4 bases unmatched. Written as DNA, the CDR3 is TGTGCCAGCAGCCTAGCGGGAGCAGCCCAAGAGACCCAGTACTTC. Residues: CASSLAGAAQETQYF.

This clonotype was seen a handful of times. V usage is TRBV20-1 and J usage is TRBJ1-4; D unclear. V shed 2 bases and J shed 4 bases, with 5 bases lying between them. The germline V gene encodes CDR1 DFQATT and CDR2 SNEGSKA (reference sequence). This CDR3 region has 12 residues. This chain's CDR3 is CSARQHNEKLFF. CDR3 in DNA: TGCAGTGCTAGACAGCATAATGAAAAACTGTTTTTT.

This clonotype was counted only a few times. The chain couples TRBV7-9 to TRBJ2-7, with D perhaps being TRBD1 or TRBD2 (5 bases each). Germline assignment: CDR1 SEHNR and CDR2 FQNEAQ (reference sequence). V lost 7 bases and J lost 4, with 20 bases in between. The CDR3 is made up of 15 amino acids. The CDR3 reads CASTSAGGPLYEQYF. The CDR3, as DNA: TGTGCCAGCACCTCTGCTGGGGGACCTCTGTACGAGCAGTACTTC.